This T cell receptor (beta chain) was found in a study of T cell repertoires in cytomegalovirus infection. Looking at the study overall: Matching HLA type and CMV infection were both indicated by public TCR beta signatures. Study-wide points: HLA-C-restricted CMV-specific TCR beta clonotypes prevailed in the ex vivo response.

A remark on this clonotype: What it binds is unknown.

The CDR3 extends over 17 amino acids. Germline-derived CDR1 and CDR2 are SGHAT and FQNNGV. Losses at the gene ends were 4 bases for V and 5 bases for J; bases not matched to a gene: 11. TCRdb re-derived calls from the reads in MiXCR, one entry per CDR3 protein. In the table there are about 110,000 distinct CDR3 sequences, 10% of which are singletons. The chain joins TRBV11-2 to TRBJ2-2, with 9 bases lining up with TRBD2. Sequenced: PBMCs, sequenced either directly or after in vitro stimulation (not recorded which). The clonotype originates from a human donor in good health (CMV status not recorded). Some clones in this sample may be carry-over from other donors' samples. The CDR3 DNA follows: TGTGCCAGCAGCTCACCCTCGGCGGGAGGGCGTACCGGGGAGCTGTTTTTT. Encoded protein: CASSSPSAGGRTGELFF.